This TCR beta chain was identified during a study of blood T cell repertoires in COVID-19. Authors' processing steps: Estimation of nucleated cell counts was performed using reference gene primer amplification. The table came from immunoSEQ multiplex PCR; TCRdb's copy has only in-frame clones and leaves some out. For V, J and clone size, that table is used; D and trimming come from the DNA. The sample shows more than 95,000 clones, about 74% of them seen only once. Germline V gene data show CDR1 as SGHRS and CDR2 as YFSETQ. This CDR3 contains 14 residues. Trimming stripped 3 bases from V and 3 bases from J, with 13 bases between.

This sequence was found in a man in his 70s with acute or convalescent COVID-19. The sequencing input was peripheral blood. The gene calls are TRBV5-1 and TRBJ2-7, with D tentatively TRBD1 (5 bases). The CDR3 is CASSSVGDYYEQYF. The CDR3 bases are TGCGCCAGCAGCTCGGTAGGGGATTACTACGAGCAGTACTTC.